A single sample gave rise to the 18 T cell receptor beta chains below, sequenced in a study of T cell repertoires in cytomegalovirus infection (dated by TCRdb to between 2018 and 2021). Data came from an Illumina HiSeq 1500. TCRdb redid the processing of the public reads, applying fastp at Q25 and MiXCR, and retained in-frame beta chains. Identical CDR3 proteins give one entry, which carries the most common genes and DNA. The sample table lists around 490,000 distinct CDR3 sequences, less than 30% of them with a count of one. The ten largest clonotypes hold roughly an eighth of the sample. Sample: PBMCs. Receptors were obtained from a human donor in good health (CMV status not recorded). Some clones in this sample may be carry-over from other donors' samples.

The sample holds a few counts of this clonotype. The chain is built from TRBV6-2 or TRBV6-3 and TRBJ1-5; the D gene is possibly TRBD1 (5 bases). This CDR3 is 14 amino acids long. V lost 3 bases, J lost 4 bases, and 10 bases lay in between. CDR1 is MNHEY and CDR2 is SVGEGT in the germline V gene. The CDR3 region is CASSYRGTNQPQHF. The CDR3, as DNA: TGTGCCAGCAGTTATCGGGGCACTAATCAGCCCCAGCATTTT.

This clonotype turned up a few times. This chain joins TRBV20-1 and TRBJ2-5; D is uncertain. This CDR3 is 12 amino acids long. V lost 3 bases, J lost 5 bases, and 10 bases lay in between. CDR1 DFQATT and CDR2 SNEGSKA come from the germline V gene (reference sequence). CDR3 in DNA: TGCAGTGCTAGGTCTCCGACCGAGACCCAGTACTTC. This sequence encodes CSARSPTETQYF.

This clonotype came up many times. This sequence joins TRBV4-2 and TRBJ1-5, with D unresolved. Germline loops: CDR1 LGHNA, CDR2 YNFKEQ. V was trimmed by 4 bases and J by 0 bases, leaving 10 bases between them. CDR3 length: 15 amino acids. CDR3 in DNA: TGTGCCAGCAGCCTGACGGGGAATAGCAATCAGCCCCAGCATTTT. Translation gives CASSLTGNSNQPQHF.

This clonotype was seen only a few times. The V and J genes are TRBV4-1 and TRBJ1-2; D may be TRBD1 (6 bases). This CDR3 contains 17 residues. V was cut by 1 base and J by 0 bases, with 15 bases left in between. Germline assignment: CDR1 MGHRA and CDR2 YSYEKL. CDR3 sequence (DNA): TGCGCCAGCAGCCAAGGCGGAGGCAGGGGTCCTAACTATGGCTACACCTTC. It is translated as CASSQGGGRGPNYGYTF.

This clonotype was found a few times. V is TRBV24-1 and J is TRBJ2-1; 9 nucleotides line up with TRBD1. The CDR3 is 15 residues long. The V gene's germline CDR1 is KGHDR and CDR2 SFDVKD. The trim removed 2 bases at V and 8 bases at J, leaving 6 bases unmatched. The chain's CDR3 is CATSDSTGGRDEQFF. DNA of the CDR3: TGTGCCACCAGTGATTCCACAGGGGGCCGGGATGAGCAGTTCTTC.

This clonotype was detected only a few times. This chain links TRBV6-5 with TRBJ2-5, with D unresolved. The V end was cut by 4 bases, the J end by 5 bases, with 11 bases between. The CDR3 runs to 13 residues. Germline lookup yields CDR1 MNHEY and CDR2 SVGAGI. CDR3 in amino acids: CASSWSLKETQYF. The CDR3 DNA reads TGTGCCAGCAGTTGGAGCCTGAAGGAGACCCAGTACTTC.

This clonotype was detected many times. V is TRBV7-8 and J is TRBJ1-3; weak D call: TRBD1 (6 bases). V dropped 0 bases and J dropped 0 bases, with 9 bases sitting between them. This CDR3 has 16 residues. The germline V gene has CDR1 SGHVS and CDR2 FQNEAQ. CDR3 nucleotide sequence: TGTGCCAGCAGCTTAGCCCGACAGGCCTCTGGAAACACCATATATTTT. Its translation: CASSLARQASGNTIYF.

The chain employs TRBV10-1 and TRBJ2-1; 7 bases are a match to TRBD2. Germline V lookup: CDR1 WNHNN, CDR2 SYGVQD (reference sequence). V gave up 0 bases and J gave up 6 bases; unmatched junction bases: 8. The CDR3 covers 16 residues. CDR3 protein: CASSESRGTSRNEQFF. The CDR3 region has the DNA TGCGCCAGCAGTGAGTCGCGGGGGACTTCCCGCAATGAGCAGTTCTTC.

The chain is built from TRBV20-1 and TRBJ2-1; maybe TRBD2 (6 bases). CDR1 is DFQATT, CDR2 SNEGSKA, per germline (reference sequence). Trimming took 3 bases from V and 2 from J, leaving 17 bases between them. The CDR3 runs to 16 residues. CDR3 bases: TGCAGTGCTAGTTCCCGCCCTAGCGTACCCTACAATGAGCAGTTCTTC. Protein: CSASSRPSVPYNEQFF.

V is TRBV6-5 and J is TRBJ2-3; TRBD1 aligns across 11 bases. Germline values: CDR1 MNHEY, CDR2 SVGAGI. The V gene end was trimmed by 4 bases and the J gene end by 5 bases; junction bases not matched to a gene: 5. This CDR3 region has 15 residues. CDR3 in amino acids: CASSSGTGGVDTQYF. As DNA, the CDR3 is TGTGCCAGCAGTTCCGGGACAGGGGGTGTAGATACGCAGTATTTT.

In its sample, this clonotype was seen many times. The chain couples TRBV7-9 to TRBJ2-7; D perhaps matches TRBD1 (5 bases). The germline V gene encodes CDR1 SEHNR and CDR2 FQNEAQ (reference sequence). This CDR3 is 14 amino acids long. V lost 5 bases and J 3 bases, leaving 14 bases between the germline ends. The CDR3 bases are TGTGCCAGCAGCCCACAGGCCGTTGGCTACGAGCAGTACTTC. Protein: CASSPQAVGYEQYF.

This clonotype was counted a few times. The chain carries TRBV7-9 and TRBJ2-3; 12 bases are shared with TRBD2. The germline V gene has CDR1 SEHNR and CDR2 FQNEAQ (reference sequence). J was trimmed by 4 bases and V by 5 bases; bases with no gene match: 7. The CDR3 sequence is 16 residues long. The CDR3 bases are TGTGCCAGCAGCGGCCGACTAGCGGGAGTGGCAGATACGCAGTATTTT. This translates into CASSGRLAGVADTQYF.

This clonotype turned up a few times. The rearrangement uses TRBV6-5 and TRBJ2-3; TRBD2 is a possible D gene (6 bases). The ends were cut back, 0 bases at V and 0 bases at J, with 13 bases in the middle. CDR1 is MNHEY, CDR2 SVGAGI, per germline. This CDR3 has 17 residues. CDR3 in DNA: TGTGCCAGCAGTTACTCGCTTTTTGGAGGGAGCACAGATACGCAGTATTTT. Encoded protein: CASSYSLFGGSTDTQYF.

This clonotype showed up many times. J is TRBJ1-5 and V is TRBV7-2, with D tentatively TRBD1 (6 bases). V lost 5 bases to trimming and J lost 9 bases, with 11 bases between them. This CDR3 is built from 12 residues. Germline V gives CDR1 SGHTA, CDR2 FQGNSA. CDR3 loop: CASSMTGRPQHF. The CDR3 coding sequence is TGTGCCAGCAGCATGACAGGACGGCCCCAGCATTTT.

Of note for this clonotype: A read error may be the cause here, since a much bigger clone is one base away. The V call is TRBV7-2, the J call TRBJ1-1; unclear D gene. The V and J ends lost 6 bases and 0 bases respectively, with 5 bases between them. Germline V lookup: CDR1 SGHTA, CDR2 FQGNSA. The CDR3 runs 12 residues. The CDR3 here is CASSKVNTEAFF. The CDR3 DNA sequence: TGTGCCAGCAGTAAGGTGAACACTGAAGCTTTCTTT.

J is TRBJ1-2 and V is TRBV6-2 or TRBV6-3; perhaps TRBD1 as D (6 bases). With 8 bases removed from V and 5 bases from J, the gap between germline ends came to 18 bases. Germline V CDR1 and CDR2: MNHEY, SVGEGT. The CDR3 consists of 14 residues. CDR3 loop: CASYRARDKYGYTF. CDR3 in DNA: TGTGCCAGCTACCGAGCCCGGGACAAATATGGCTACACCTTC.

This clonotype was picked up many times. The chain uses TRBV7-2 and TRBJ2-1; D gene uncertain. The CDR3 is 15 amino acids. CDR1 is SGHTA, CDR2 FQGNSA, per germline. V shed 2 bases and J shed 9 bases, with 17 bases lying between them. CDR3 sequence reads: CASSLRSPEVGEQFF. Here the CDR3 DNA reads TGTGCCAGCAGCTTACGGTCCCCGGAAGTTGGTGAGCAGTTCTTC.

This clonotype showed up just once. The chain couples TRBV24-1 to TRBJ2-1; D ambiguous. The V end was cut by 3 bases, the J end by 4 bases, with 15 bases between. This CDR3 spans 16 amino acids. CDR1 is KGHDR and CDR2 is SFDVKD in the germline V gene. The CDR3 is CATSDTFDSLYNEQFF. In DNA form, the CDR3 reads TGTGCCACCAGTGATACGTTTGATTCGTTGTACAATGAGCAGTTCTTC.